This TCR beta chain came from a study of regulatory T cells in long-lasting Graves disease. On this clonotype: Its antigen is currently unknown.

Notes on the study in general: It was peripheral blood alone, not thyroid tissue, that was studied.

Time point described: persistent/refractory GD, antithyroid drugs over 5 years with positive TRAb. Isolated PBMC RNA provided the starting material for the TCR library. The CDR3 is 13 residues long. Trimming left V 6 bases short and J 5 bases short, with 11 bases between. iRepertoire HTBI primers and Arm-PCR of CDR3 regions built TCR beta libraries. TCRdb passed the multiplex PCR reads through MiXCR, listing each CDR3 protein once. The profile shows 700,000 or so distinct CDR3 sequences, roughly 30% of them singletons. The source was peripheral blood mononuclear cells (PBMCs), collected when the disease was refractory, from a patient treated with antithyroid drugs. This chain connects TRBV12-3 or TRBV12-4 to TRBJ2-1; no definite D call. The clonotype originates from a female donor with Graves disease. CDR3 loop: CASREPPDNEQFF. DNA of the CDR3: TGTGCCAGCAGAGAACCGCCCGACAATGAGCAGTTCTTC.